One T cell receptor beta chain is described in this entry. Its antigen is still unknown. From germline, CDR1 is SGHAT and CDR2 FQNNGV. Deletions cut 4 bases from V and 5 bases from J, with 6 bases between. The CDR3 spans 11 residues. Assay: immunoSEQ multiplex PCR; the TCRdb copy retains only in-frame clones and omits some. The table lists some 91,000 clones, approximately 92% of them singletons. This record belongs to a study of T cell responses to AZD1222 COVID-19 vaccine. For the study at large: Second-dose intervals of approximately 4 or approximately 12 weeks were pooled. Broader study findings: The study found Spike-specific TCR breadth and depth rose after two AZD1222 doses.

The rearrangement uses TRBV11-2 and TRBJ2-7; D is uncertain. The receptor comes from an adult in good health. The specimen was peripheral blood, collected on day 0 of AZD1222 vaccination. CDR3 coding DNA: TGTGCCAGCAGCTCGTATGACGAGCAGTACTTC. Translation gives CASSSYDEQYF.